The TCR beta chain described here comes from a study of cytomegalovirus exposure and HLA in healthy donors. Points from the study as a whole: It is likely that the observed cluster of highly shared sequence variants was a sequencing artifact. Compared with the roughly 700-donor mean, an Asian-associated ancestry cluster reportedly had fewer N-insertions, according to a later analysis. A list of 150 or so TCR beta chains associated with cytomegalovirus was given.

With regard to this clone: Its matching antigen is unknown. The junction does not match germline at one end; this may be a read error.

60 Vbeta and 13 Jbeta primers were used in PCR. Profiling relied on immunoSEQ multiplex PCR, and the TCRdb table lists in-frame clones only, not all of them. The table includes some 90,000 clones, approximately 70% detected once. The CDR3 loop spans 14 amino acids. The germline gives CDR1 SSHAT, CDR2 FNYEAQ (reference sequence). This sequence joins TRBV7-7 and TRBJ2-7, with 11 bases identical to TRBD1. Sequenced material: PBMCs. This TCR was recovered from a man aged 45-60 years in good health and CMV-seronegative. The CDR3 here is CASSPRDRGSEQYF. CDR3 coding DNA: TGTGCTAGCAGTCCCCGGGACAGGGGGAGCGAGCAGTACTTC.